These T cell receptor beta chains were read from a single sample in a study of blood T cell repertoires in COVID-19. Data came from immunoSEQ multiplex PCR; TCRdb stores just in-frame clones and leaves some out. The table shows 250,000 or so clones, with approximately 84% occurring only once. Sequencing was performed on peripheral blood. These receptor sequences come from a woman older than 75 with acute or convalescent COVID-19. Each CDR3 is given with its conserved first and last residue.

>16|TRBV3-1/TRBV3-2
CASSQRTGLKRETQYF
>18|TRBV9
CASSVDLTTGHKTYEQYF
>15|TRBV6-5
CASKHDRDGTGELFF
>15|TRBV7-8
CASSFGGQGPYEQYF
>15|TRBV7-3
CASSRGTSGRNEQFF
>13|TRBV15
CATSRDRVGEQFF
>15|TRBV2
CASSATGAKSEKLFF
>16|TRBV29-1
CSVDRIQGTWGYGYTF
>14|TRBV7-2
CASSLGAETDTQYF
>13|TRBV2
CASSGREATEAFF
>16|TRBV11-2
CASSLGGLAGVNEQFF
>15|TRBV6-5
CASSYEQLNTGELFF
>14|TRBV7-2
CASSPQVSSYEQYF
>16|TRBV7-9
CASSAPGGGGANVLTF
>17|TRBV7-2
CASSLRGTERGNAEAFF
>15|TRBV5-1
CASSRDSTSSYEQYF
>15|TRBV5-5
CASSPEGAGGQPQHF
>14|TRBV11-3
CASSSGSAKNIQYF
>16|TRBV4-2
CASSQEAARQNTEAFF
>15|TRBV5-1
CASSVRGADRYEQYF
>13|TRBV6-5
CASSLQVNTEAFF
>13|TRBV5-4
CASSLAVTNEAFF